The following is a T cell receptor beta chain sequence with its context. The data belong to a study of blood T cell repertoires in COVID-19. Libraries were prepared by immunoSEQ multiplex PCR; TCRdb keeps only in-frame clonotypes and omits some of them. Among 200,000 to 250,000 clones listed, 85% to 90% were seen once. The CDR3 loop spans 11 amino acids. Enrolment of Seattle patients took place during active infection, and they were followed longitudinally. Source material: peripheral blood. The source is a man under 40 with COVID-19, enrolled during active disease. The chain is built from TRBV21-1 and TRBJ1-1. TRBV21-1 is annotated as a pseudogene. This CDR3 is CASRGGTEAFF. For the CDR3, the DNA is TGTGCCAGCAGGGGGGGAACTGAAGCTTTCTTT.